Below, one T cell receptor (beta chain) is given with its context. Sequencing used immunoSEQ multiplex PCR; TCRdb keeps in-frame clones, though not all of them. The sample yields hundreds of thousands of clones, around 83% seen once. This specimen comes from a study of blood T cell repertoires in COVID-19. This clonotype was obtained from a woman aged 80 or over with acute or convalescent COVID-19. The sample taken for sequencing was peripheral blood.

The CDR3 sequence: CASSPGRPWGAGASYEQYF. CDR3 nucleotide sequence: TGTGCCAGCAGCCCAGGACGCCCATGGGGAGCGGGCGCCTCCTACGAGCAGTACTTC. The V call is TRBV3-1 (or the pseudogene TRBV3-2), the J call TRBJ2-7, with TRBD2 as a possible D gene (6 bases). The V gene's germline CDR1 is LGHDT and CDR2 YNNKEL (reference sequence). V lost 4 bases and J lost 0, with 25 bases in between. The CDR3 spans 19 residues.